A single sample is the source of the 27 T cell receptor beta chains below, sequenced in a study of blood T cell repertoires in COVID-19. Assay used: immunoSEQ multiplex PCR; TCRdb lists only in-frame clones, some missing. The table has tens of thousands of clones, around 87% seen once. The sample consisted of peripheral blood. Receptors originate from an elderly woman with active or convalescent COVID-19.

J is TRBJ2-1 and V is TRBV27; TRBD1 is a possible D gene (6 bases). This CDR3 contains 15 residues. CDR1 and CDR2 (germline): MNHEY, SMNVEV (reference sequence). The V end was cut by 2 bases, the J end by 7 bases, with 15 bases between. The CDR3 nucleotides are TGTGCCAGCAGTTTAGGGTTACAGGGTTGGAATGAGCAGTTCTTC. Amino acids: CASSLGLQGWNEQFF.

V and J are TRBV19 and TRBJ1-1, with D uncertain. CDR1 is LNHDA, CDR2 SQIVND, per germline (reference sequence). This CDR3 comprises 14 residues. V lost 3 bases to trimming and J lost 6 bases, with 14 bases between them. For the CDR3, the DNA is TGTGCCAGTAGTATGGTGGCAGGAACGGCTGAAGCTTTCTTT. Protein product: CASSMVAGTAEAFF.

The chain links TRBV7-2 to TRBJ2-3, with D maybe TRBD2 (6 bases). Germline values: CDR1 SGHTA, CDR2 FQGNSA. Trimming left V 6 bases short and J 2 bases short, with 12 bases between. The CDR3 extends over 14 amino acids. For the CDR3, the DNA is TGTGCCAGCAGGTCGGGACTGCACACAGATACGCAGTATTTT. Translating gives CASRSGLHTDTQYF. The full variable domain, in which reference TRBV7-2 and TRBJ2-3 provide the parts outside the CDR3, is GAGVSQSPSNKVTEKGKDVELRCDPISGHTALYWYRQSLGQGLEFLIYFQGNSAPDKSGLPSDRFSAERTGGSVSTLTIQRTQQEDSAVYLCASRSGLHTDTQYFGPGTRLTVL.

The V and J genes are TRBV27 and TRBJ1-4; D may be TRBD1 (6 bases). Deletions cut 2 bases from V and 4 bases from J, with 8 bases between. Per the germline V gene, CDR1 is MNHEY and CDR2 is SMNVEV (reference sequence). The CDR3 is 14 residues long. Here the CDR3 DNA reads TGTGCCAGCAGTTTAACAGGGATTAATGAAAAACTGTTTTTT. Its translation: CASSLTGINEKLFF.

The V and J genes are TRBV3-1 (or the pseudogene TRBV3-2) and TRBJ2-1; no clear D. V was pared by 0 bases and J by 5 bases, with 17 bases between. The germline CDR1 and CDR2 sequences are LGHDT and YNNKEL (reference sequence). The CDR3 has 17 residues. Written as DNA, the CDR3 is TGTGCCAGCAGCCAAGATCTTGGTAGCCCAAATCACAATGAGCAGTTCTTC. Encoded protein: CASSQDLGSPNHNEQFF.

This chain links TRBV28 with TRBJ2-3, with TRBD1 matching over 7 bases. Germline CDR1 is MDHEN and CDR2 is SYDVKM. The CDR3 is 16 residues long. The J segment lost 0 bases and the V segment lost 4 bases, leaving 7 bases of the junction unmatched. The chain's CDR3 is CASSSHRGLSTDTQYF. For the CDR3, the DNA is TGTGCCAGCAGTTCCCACAGGGGCCTAAGCACAGATACGCAGTATTTT.

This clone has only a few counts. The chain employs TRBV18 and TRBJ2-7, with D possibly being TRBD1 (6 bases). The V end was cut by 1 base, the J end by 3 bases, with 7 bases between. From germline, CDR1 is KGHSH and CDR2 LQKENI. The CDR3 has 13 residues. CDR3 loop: CASSPRDIYEQYF. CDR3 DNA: TGTGCCAGCTCACCACGGGACATCTACGAGCAGTACTTC.

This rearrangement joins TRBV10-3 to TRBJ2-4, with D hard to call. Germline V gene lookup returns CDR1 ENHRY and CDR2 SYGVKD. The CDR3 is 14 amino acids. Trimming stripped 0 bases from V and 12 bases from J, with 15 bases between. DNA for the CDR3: TGTGCCATCAGTGAGTCGACTCAAGTGGGTACTCAGTACTTC. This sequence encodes CAISESTQVGTQYF.

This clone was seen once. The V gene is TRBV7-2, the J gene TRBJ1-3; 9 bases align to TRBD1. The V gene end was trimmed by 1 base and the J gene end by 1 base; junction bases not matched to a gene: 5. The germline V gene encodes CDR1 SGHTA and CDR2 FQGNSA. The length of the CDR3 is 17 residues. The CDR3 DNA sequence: TGTGCCAGCAGCTTAGGGGGGACAGGGTTTTCTGGAAACACCATATATTTT. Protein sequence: CASSLGGTGFSGNTIYF.

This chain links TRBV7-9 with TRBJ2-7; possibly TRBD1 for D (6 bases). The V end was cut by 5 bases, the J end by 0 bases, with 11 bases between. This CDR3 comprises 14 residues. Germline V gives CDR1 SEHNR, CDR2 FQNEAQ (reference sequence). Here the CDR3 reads CASSPPRGSYEQYF. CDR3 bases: TGTGCCAGCAGCCCCCCCAGGGGCTCCTACGAGCAGTACTTC.

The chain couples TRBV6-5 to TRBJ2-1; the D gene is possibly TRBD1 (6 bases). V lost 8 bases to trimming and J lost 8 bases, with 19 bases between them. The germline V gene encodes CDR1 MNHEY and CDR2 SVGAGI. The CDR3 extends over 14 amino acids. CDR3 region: CASGRGGTPDEQFF. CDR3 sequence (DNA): TGTGCCAGCGGGAGAGGGGGTACTCCCGATGAGCAGTTCTTC.

The CDR3 loop reads CASRKQGWQETQYF. CDR3 in DNA: TGTGCCAGCAGAAAACAGGGTTGGCAAGAGACCCAGTACTTC. This chain joins TRBV25-1 and TRBJ2-5, with D tentatively TRBD1 (6 bases). The V end lost 6 bases, the J end lost 2 bases, and 13 bases lay between the germline ends. This CDR3 has 14 residues. CDR1 is MGHDK, CDR2 SYGVNS, per germline.

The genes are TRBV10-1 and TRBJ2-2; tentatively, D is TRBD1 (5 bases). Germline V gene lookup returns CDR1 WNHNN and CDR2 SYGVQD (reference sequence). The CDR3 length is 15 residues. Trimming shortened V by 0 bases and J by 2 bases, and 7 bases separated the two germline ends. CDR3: CASSESDRNTGELFF. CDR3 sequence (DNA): TGCGCCAGCAGTGAGTCTGACAGAAACACCGGGGAGCTGTTTTTT.

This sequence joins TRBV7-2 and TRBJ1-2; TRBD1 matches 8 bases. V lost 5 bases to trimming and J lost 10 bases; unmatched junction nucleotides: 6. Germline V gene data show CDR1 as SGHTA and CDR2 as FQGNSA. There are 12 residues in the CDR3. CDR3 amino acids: CASSLTQGDYTF. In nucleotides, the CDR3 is TGTGCCAGCAGCCTTACACAGGGGGACTACACCTTC. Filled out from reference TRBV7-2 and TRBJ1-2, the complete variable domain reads GAGVSQSPSNKVTEKGKDVELRCDPISGHTALYWYRQSLGQGLEFLIYFQGNSAPDKSGLPSDRFSAERTGGSVSTLTIQRTQQEDSAVYLCASSLTQGDYTFGSGTRLTVV.

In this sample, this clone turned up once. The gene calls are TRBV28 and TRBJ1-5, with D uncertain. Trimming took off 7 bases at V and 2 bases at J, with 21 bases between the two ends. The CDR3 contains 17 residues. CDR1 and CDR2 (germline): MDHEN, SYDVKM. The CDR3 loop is CASIPTLRRGGNQPQHF. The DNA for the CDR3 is TGTGCCAGCATCCCCACCCTGAGGCGAGGTGGCAATCAGCCCCAGCATTTT.

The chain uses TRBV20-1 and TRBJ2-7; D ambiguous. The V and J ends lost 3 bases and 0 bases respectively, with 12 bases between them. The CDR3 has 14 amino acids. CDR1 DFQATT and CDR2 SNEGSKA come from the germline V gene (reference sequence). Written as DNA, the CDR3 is TGCAGTGCTAGTGTGGGTCGAGGCTCCTACGAGCAGTACTTC. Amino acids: CSASVGRGSYEQYF.

The CDR3 region has the DNA TGTGCCAGCAGTTACGGACAGGAGGCAGATACGCAGTATTTT. Its protein product is CASSYGQEADTQYF. The J gene is TRBJ2-3, the V gene TRBV9, with 7 bases that match TRBD1. CDR1 is SGDLS and CDR2 is YYNGEE in the germline V gene. The CDR3 has 14 amino acids. J lost 4 bases, V lost 5 bases, and 7 bases had no gene match.

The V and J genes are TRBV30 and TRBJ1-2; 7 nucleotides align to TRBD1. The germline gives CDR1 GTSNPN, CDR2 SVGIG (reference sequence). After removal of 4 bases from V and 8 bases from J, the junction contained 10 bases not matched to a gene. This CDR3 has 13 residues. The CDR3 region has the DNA TGTGCCTGGAACCTAAAGGGGGCTGGCGGCTACACCTTC. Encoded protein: CAWNLKGAGGYTF.

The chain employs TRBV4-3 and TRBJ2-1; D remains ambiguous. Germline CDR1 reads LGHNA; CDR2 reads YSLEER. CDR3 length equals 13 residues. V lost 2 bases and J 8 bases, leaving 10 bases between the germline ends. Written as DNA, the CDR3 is TGCGCCAGCAGCCAAATCCCCCCCGATGAGCAGTTCTTC. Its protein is CASSQIPPDEQFF.

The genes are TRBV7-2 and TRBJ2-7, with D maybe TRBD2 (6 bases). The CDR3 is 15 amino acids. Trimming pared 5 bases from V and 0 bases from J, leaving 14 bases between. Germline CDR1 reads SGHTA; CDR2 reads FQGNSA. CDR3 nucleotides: TGTGCCAGCAGCCTCCTGGGCGGGACCTCCTACGAGCAGTACTTC. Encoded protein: CASSLLGGTSYEQYF.

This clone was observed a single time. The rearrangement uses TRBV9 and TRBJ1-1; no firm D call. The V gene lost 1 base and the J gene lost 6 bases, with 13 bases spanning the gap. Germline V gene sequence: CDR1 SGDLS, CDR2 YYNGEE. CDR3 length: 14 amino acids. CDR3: CASSVRLEVAEAFF. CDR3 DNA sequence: TGTGCCAGCAGCGTACGCCTAGAAGTCGCTGAAGCTTTCTTT.

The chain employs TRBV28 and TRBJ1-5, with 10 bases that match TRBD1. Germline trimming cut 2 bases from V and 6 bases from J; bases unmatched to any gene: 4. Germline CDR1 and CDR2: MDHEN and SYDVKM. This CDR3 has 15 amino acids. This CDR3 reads CASSLGGQGSQPQHF. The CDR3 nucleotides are TGTGCCAGCAGTTTAGGGGGACAGGGGTCTCAGCCCCAGCATTTT.

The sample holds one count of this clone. As DNA, the CDR3 is TGTGCCAGCAGTTTAACTAGCGGGAGATATACGCAGTATTTT. It specifies CASSLTSGRYTQYF. V is TRBV6-5 and J is TRBJ2-3; 11 bases agree with TRBD2. The CDR3 spans 14 residues. Germline V lookup: CDR1 MNHEY, CDR2 SVGAGI. V was pared by 4 bases and J by 7 bases, with 4 bases of the junction left unmatched.

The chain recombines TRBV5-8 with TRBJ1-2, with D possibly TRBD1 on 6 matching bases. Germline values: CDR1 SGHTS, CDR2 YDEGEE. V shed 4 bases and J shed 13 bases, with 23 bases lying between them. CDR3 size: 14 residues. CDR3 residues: CASSLSRGHSSGTF. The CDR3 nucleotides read TGTGCCAGCAGCCTGTCTAGGGGACACTCGAGCGGCACCTTC.

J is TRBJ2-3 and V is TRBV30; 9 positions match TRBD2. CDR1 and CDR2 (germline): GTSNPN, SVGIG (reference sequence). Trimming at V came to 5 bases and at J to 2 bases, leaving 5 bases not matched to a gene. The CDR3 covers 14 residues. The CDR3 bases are TGTGCCTGGGTTAGCGGGAGAGCCACAGATACGCAGTATTTT. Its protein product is CAWVSGRATDTQYF.

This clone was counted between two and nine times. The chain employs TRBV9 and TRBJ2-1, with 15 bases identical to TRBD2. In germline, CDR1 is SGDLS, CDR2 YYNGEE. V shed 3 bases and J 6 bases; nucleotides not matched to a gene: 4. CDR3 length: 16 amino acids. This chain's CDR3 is CASSGTSGRAVNEQFF. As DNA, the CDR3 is TGTGCCAGCAGCGGGACTAGCGGGAGGGCGGTCAATGAGCAGTTCTTC. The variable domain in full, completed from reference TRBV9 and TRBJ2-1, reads DSGVTQTPKHLITATGQRVTLRCSPRSGDLSVYWYQQSLDQGLQFLIQYYNGEERAKGNILERFSAQQFPDLHSELNLSSLELGDSALYFCASSGTSGRAVNEQFFGPGTRLTVL.

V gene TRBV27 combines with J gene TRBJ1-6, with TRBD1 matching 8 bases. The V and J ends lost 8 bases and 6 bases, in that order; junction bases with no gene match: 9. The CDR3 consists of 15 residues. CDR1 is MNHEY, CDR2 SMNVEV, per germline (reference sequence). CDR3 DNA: TGTGCCAGCTCTAGGGGCAGGGGGCTTAATTCACCCCTCCACTTT. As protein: CASSRGRGLNSPLHF.